The 5 T cell receptor beta chains reported below all come from one sample, sequenced in a study of monozygotic twins with inflammatory bowel disease. TCRdb derives one entry per CDR3 protein from the 5' RACE reads, leaving out DNA. The sample table sets out about 160,000 distinct CDR3 sequences. Sample: blood. These TCRs come from a human donor with ulcerative colitis or Crohn's disease, or a healthy co-twin of an affected twin (not recorded which).

The CDR3 protein is CASSPKSFQSRLGQYF. The chain links TRBV18 to TRBJ2-7. The CDR3 is 16 residues long. Per the germline V gene, CDR1 is KGHSH and CDR2 is LQKENI.

The chain links TRBV3-1 to TRBJ2-7; checking the TCRdb D call of TRBD2 is not possible without DNA. Looked up from germline, CDR1 is LGHDT and CDR2 is YNNKEL (reference sequence). This CDR3 contains 15 residues. The CDR3 sequence: CASSQAPSPTYEQYF.

CDR3 loop: CASSLPDSARTKGDQETQYF. This chain connects TRBV5-1 to TRBJ2-5; TCRdb gives TRBD2 as the D gene, but with no DNA this cannot be confirmed. Germline lookup yields CDR1 SGHRS and CDR2 YFSETQ. The CDR3 is 20 amino acids.

This chain joins TRBV25-1 and TRBJ1-3; TCRdb calls TRBD1, which cannot be checked without DNA. This CDR3 is built from 15 residues. CDR1 MGHDK and CDR2 SYGVNS come from the germline V gene. Here the CDR3 reads CASRKQGTSGNTIYF. Full variable domain (outside the CDR3, taken from reference TRBV25-1 and TRBJ1-3): EADIYQTPRYLVIGTGKKITLECSQTMGHDKMYWYQQDPGMELHLIHYSYGVNSTEKGDLSSESTVSRIRTEHFPLTLESARPSHTSQYLCASRKQGTSGNTIYFGEGSWLTVV.

The chain carries TRBV18 and TRBJ2-1; TCRdb gives TRBD2 as the D gene, but with no DNA this cannot be confirmed. This CDR3 contains 16 residues. Per germline, CDR1 KGHSH and CDR2 LQKENI. The chain's CDR3 is CASSSLGASGNNEQFF. Using reference TRBV18 and TRBJ2-1 for the parts outside the CDR3, the full variable domain is NAGVMQNPRHLVRRRGQEARLRCSPMKGHSHVYWYRQLPEEGLKFMVYLQKENIIDESGMPKERFSAEFPKEGPSILRIQQVVRGDSAAYFCASSSLGASGNNEQFFGPGTRLTVL.